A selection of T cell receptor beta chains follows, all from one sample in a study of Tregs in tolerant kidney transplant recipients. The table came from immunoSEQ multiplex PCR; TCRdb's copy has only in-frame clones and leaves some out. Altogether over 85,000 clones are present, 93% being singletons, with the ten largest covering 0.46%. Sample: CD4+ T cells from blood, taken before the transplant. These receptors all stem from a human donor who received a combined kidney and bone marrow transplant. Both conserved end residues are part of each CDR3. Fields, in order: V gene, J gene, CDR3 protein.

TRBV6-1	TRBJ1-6	CASSSGSYSPLHF
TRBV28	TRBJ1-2	CASSINRGTHGYTF
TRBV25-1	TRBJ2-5	CASSEKNRGEQYF
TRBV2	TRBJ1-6	CASTAEAVFYNSPLHF
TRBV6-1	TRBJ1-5	CASSRAGDNQPQHF
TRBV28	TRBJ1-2	CASSGRDRGYGYTF
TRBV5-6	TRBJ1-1	CASSTGQGLTEAFF
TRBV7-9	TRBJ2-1	CASSRQGPHNEQFF
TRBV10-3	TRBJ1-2	CAISDPGQGAWGYTF
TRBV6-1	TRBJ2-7	CASRPRQGISYEQYF
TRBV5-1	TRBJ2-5	CASSLGEETQYF
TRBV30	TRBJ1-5	CAWSVRGNQPQHF
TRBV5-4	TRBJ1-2	CASSWPGQGVYGYTF
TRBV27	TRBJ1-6	CASSFWVANSPLHF
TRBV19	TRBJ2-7	CASSAKASGRTLSYEQYF
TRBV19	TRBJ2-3	CASSRDIRTDTQYF
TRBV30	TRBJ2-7	CAWSPVYEQYF
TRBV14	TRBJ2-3	CASSQGLAVITDTQYF
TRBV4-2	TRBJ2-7	CASSHRDSFYEQYF
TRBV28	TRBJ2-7	CASSLTSPSYEQYF